This TCR beta chain was sequenced during a study of blood T cell repertoires in COVID-19. Study in general: There were acute and convalescent COVID-19 samples, and they came from the United States, Italy and Spain.

Trimming removed 3 bases from V and 3 bases from J; junction bases left unmatched: 9. The CDR3 is made up of 16 amino acids. Germline-derived CDR1 and CDR2 are SGHNT and YYREEE (reference sequence). Produced via immunoSEQ multiplex PCR; TCRdb's table is partial and in-frame only. The sample shows a few hundred thousand clones, over 75% of them seen only once. The clonotype comes from a man aged 35-49 years who had recovered from COVID-19. Material: PBMCs or T cells enriched from blood (not recorded which). The chain combines TRBV5-4 with TRBJ2-5; 9 bases fit TRBD1. This chain's CDR3 is CASSWAPGQGEETQYF. The CDR3 coding sequence is TGTGCCAGCAGCTGGGCCCCGGGACAGGGCGAAGAGACCCAGTACTTC.